The 15 T cell receptor beta chains presented below share a single source sample, sequenced in a study of blood T cell repertoires in COVID-19. Method: immunoSEQ multiplex PCR; TCRdb's copy keeps in-frame clones and lacks some. The sample lists 130,000 to 150,000 clones, 81% seen once, with roughly 8% in the top ten. The material sequenced was peripheral blood. The receptors come from a human donor in a cohort sampled during active COVID-19.

The DNA of the CDR3 is TGTGCCAGCTCACCTTATAGCGGGAGTGGGTCCTACGAGCAGTACTTC. This codes for CASSPYSGSGSYEQYF. This rearrangement joins TRBV18 to TRBJ2-7, with 9 bases identical to TRBD2. This CDR3 comprises 16 residues. The V and J ends lost 3 bases and 1 base, in that order; junction bases with no gene match: 7. Looked up from germline, CDR1 is KGHSH and CDR2 is LQKENI.

The gene calls are TRBV5-4 and TRBJ2-7, with TRBD1 matching 8 bases. J was trimmed by 3 bases and V by 4 bases; bases with no gene match: 6. Germline CDR1 SGHNT, CDR2 YYREEE (reference sequence). The CDR3 is 14 amino acids. Written as DNA, the CDR3 is TGTGCCAGCAGCGACAGGGGCAAACTCTACGAGCAGTACTTC. Translated: CASSDRGKLYEQYF. The full variable domain, in which reference TRBV5-4 and TRBJ2-7 provide the parts outside the CDR3, is ETGVTQSPTHLIKTRGQQVTLRCSSQSGHNTVSWYQQALGQGPQFIFQYYREEENGRGNFPPRFSGLQFPNYSSELNVNALELDDSALYLCASSDRGKLYEQYFGPGTRLTVT.

The chain has TRBV4-3 and TRBJ1-1; D gene unclear. V was clipped by 4 bases and J by 3 bases, with 9 bases between them. CDR3 length equals 13 residues. The germline V gene encodes CDR1 LGHNA and CDR2 YSLEER. CDR3 sequence reads: CASSRGRDTEAFF. CDR3 sequence (DNA): TGCGCCAGCAGCCGAGGGAGGGACACTGAAGCTTTCTTT.

The chain joins TRBV9 to TRBJ2-1; perhaps TRBD2 as D (6 bases). V was clipped by 1 base and J by 4 bases, with 12 bases between them. Germline CDR1 SGDLS, CDR2 YYNGEE. This CDR3 has 15 residues. Written as DNA, the CDR3 is TGTGCCAGCAGCGTAAGACTAGGGGCATACAATGAGCAGTTCTTC. This sequence encodes CASSVRLGAYNEQFF.

The V call is TRBV18, the J call TRBJ2-7; 10 nucleotides align to TRBD1. The CDR3 contains 19 residues. The V segment lost 6 bases and the J segment 4 bases; nucleotides outside the gene matches: 21. In germline, CDR1 is KGHSH, CDR2 LQKENI. The CDR3 DNA sequence: TGTGCCAGCTCGCTTACCGGGACAGGGGCCCCAGGGGGGGTATACGAGCAGTACTTC. Its protein product is CASSLTGTGAPGGVYEQYF.

The chain couples TRBV5-1 to TRBJ2-5; no clear D. The CDR3 totals 16 residues. V was shortened by 0 bases and J by 0 bases, with 12 bases between the two germline ends. Germline CDR1 is SGHRS and CDR2 is YFSETQ. CDR3 amino acids: CASSLGPFANQETQYF. CDR3 coding DNA: TGCGCCAGCAGCTTGGGGCCCTTCGCAAACCAAGAGACCCAGTACTTC. Complete variable domain (other parts from reference TRBV5-1 and TRBJ2-5): KAGVTQTPRYLIKTRGQQVTLSCSPISGHRSVSWYQQTPGQGLQFLFEYFSETQRNKGNFPGRFSGRQFSNSRSEMNVSTLELGDSALYLCASSLGPFANQETQYFGPGTRLLVL.

The chain is built from TRBV18 and TRBJ1-4; TRBD1 agrees at 9 bases. The trim removed 3 bases at V and 8 bases at J, leaving 13 bases unmatched. The V gene's germline CDR1 is KGHSH and CDR2 LQKENI. There are 17 residues in the CDR3. In nucleotides, the CDR3 is TGTGCCAGCTCACCGGGGATCACCGGGACAGGGAGAGAAAAACTGTTTTTT. It codes for CASSPGITGTGREKLFF.

The chain employs TRBV7-3 and TRBJ2-5; D gene unclear. From germline, CDR1 is SGHTA and CDR2 FQGTGA. V was shortened by 3 bases and J by 1 base, with 6 bases between the two germline ends. The CDR3 is 13 residues long. The CDR3 region is CASSFGFQETQYF. CDR3 coding DNA: TGTGCCAGCAGCTTTGGCTTCCAAGAGACCCAGTACTTC.

The chain is built from TRBV5-1 and TRBJ2-6; a weak D match, TRBD1 (5 bases). Germline loops: CDR1 SGHRS, CDR2 YFSETQ. There are 18 residues in the CDR3. V dropped 0 bases and J dropped 0 bases, with 13 bases sitting between them. The CDR3 loop reads CASSLDPGLYSGANVLTF. Written as DNA, the CDR3 is TGCGCCAGCAGCTTGGATCCAGGGCTCTACTCTGGGGCCAACGTCCTGACTTTC.

V and J are TRBV3-1 (or the pseudogene TRBV3-2) and TRBJ1-2, with D tentatively TRBD1 (6 bases). CDR3 length equals 14 residues. Trimming removed 4 bases at V and 8 bases at J, with 17 bases between. CDR1 and CDR2 from the germline V gene are LGHDT and YNNKEL (reference sequence). The CDR3 spells CASSPTGDIRGYTF. DNA for the CDR3: TGTGCCAGCAGCCCGACAGGTGATATACGGGGCTACACCTTC.

This rearrangement joins TRBV5-1 to TRBJ1-4; 7 nucleotides match TRBD1. The germline gives CDR1 SGHRS, CDR2 YFSETQ. CDR3 length: 16 residues. V was clipped by 3 bases and J by 8 bases; unmatched bases: 13. The CDR3 nucleotides read TGCGCCAGCAGCTGGGGACAGCCAAACTCCATGGAAAAACTGTTTTTT. Its translation: CASSWGQPNSMEKLFF. Full variable domain (rest looked up from reference TRBV5-1 and TRBJ1-4): KAGVTQTPRYLIKTRGQQVTLSCSPISGHRSVSWYQQTPGQGLQFLFEYFSETQRNKGNFPGRFSGRQFSNSRSEMNVSTLELGDSALYLCASSWGQPNSMEKLFFGSGTQLSVL.

V is TRBV15 and J is TRBJ2-7; a weak D match, TRBD2 (5 bases). The V end lost 0 bases, the J end lost 3 bases, and 12 bases lay between the germline ends. The germline V gene has CDR1 LNHNV and CDR2 YYDKDF (reference sequence). The CDR3 runs 15 residues. The CDR3 coding sequence is TGTGCCACCAGCAGAGATTTGGGGAGAAGCTACGAGCAGTACTTC. Encoded protein: CATSRDLGRSYEQYF. The full variable domain, in which reference TRBV15 and TRBJ2-7 provide the parts outside the CDR3, is DAMVIQNPRYQVTQFGKPVTLSCSQTLNHNVMYWYQQKSSQAPKLLFHYYDKDFNNEADTPDNFQSRRPNTSFCFLDIRSPGLGDTAMYLCATSRDLGRSYEQYFGPGTRLTVT.

The chain carries TRBV13 and TRBJ2-7, with TRBD1 as a possible D gene (6 bases). The V and J ends lost 5 bases and 1 base respectively, with 12 bases between them. The germline gives CDR1 PRHDT, CDR2 FYEKMQ (reference sequence). The CDR3 totals 14 residues. The CDR3 bases are TGTGCCAGCAGCGAGGACAGACAATCCTACGAGCAGTACTTC. It codes for CASSEDRQSYEQYF.

This clone was seen a handful of times. The junction does not match germline at one end; this may be a read error. This chain connects TRBV28 to TRBJ2-7, with 9 bases identical to TRBD1. CDR1 is MDHEN, CDR2 SYDVKM, per germline. The CDR3 covers 14 residues. The CDR3 nucleotides are TGTGCCAGCAGTTTATTGGTCGGGCGGGACAGGGCGAACTTC. This sequence encodes CASSLLVGRDRANF. The variable domain in full, with the rest retrieved from reference TRBV28 and TRBJ2-7, is DVKVTQSSRYLVKRTGEKVFLECVQDMDHENMFWYRQDPGLGLRLIYFSYDVKMKEKGDIPEGYSVSREKKERFSLILESASTNQTSMYLCASSLLVGRDRANFGPGTRLTVT.

The chain is built from TRBV28 and TRBJ1-3, with D perhaps TRBD1 (6 bases). The CDR3 runs to 16 residues. Germline lookup yields CDR1 MDHEN and CDR2 SYDVKM. V was cut by 6 bases and J by 2 bases, with 17 bases left in between. The CDR3 spells CASRPRFRTAGNTIYF. DNA of the CDR3: TGTGCCAGCAGACCGAGGTTTAGGACAGCTGGAAACACCATATATTTT.